This TCR beta chain was sequenced during a study of human T cells and chemical hapten exposure. Time point of the sample: patch test 2, 6 weeks after DPC sensitization. Treatment indicated: therapeutic diphenylcyclopropenone sensitization with weekly scalp DPC. One entry per CDR3 protein, called by TCRdb with MiXCR from the RACE reads. The sample consists of about 400,000 distinct CDR3 sequences, roughly 6% of them appearing once. V lost 4 bases to trimming and J lost 0 bases; unmatched junction nucleotides: 5. Looked up from germline, CDR1 is SGHKS and CDR2 is YYEKEE (reference sequence). The CDR3 is 15 amino acids.

This sample comprised whole blood, obtained in connection with sensitization to the hapten diphenylcyclopropenone (DPC). The TCR originated in a woman under 30 with alopecia areata. Some clones in this sample may be carry-over from other donors' samples. The chain joins TRBV5-5 to TRBJ2-7; TRBD1 matches 9 bases. CDR3 DNA sequence: TGTGCCAGCAGCACAGGGACAGGGCCCTCCTACGAGCAGTACTTC. It yields the protein CASSTGTGPSYEQYF. Full variable domain (outside the CDR3, taken from reference TRBV5-5 and TRBJ2-7): DAGVTQSPTHLIKTRGQQVTLRCSPISGHKSVSWYQQVLGQGPQFIFQYYEKEERGRGNFPDRFSARQFPNYSSELNVNALLLGDSALYLCASSTGTGPSYEQYFGPGTRLTVT.